Sequencing of this TCR beta chain was carried out in a study of blood T cell repertoires in COVID-19 (dated by TCRdb to the early 2020s). Some background on the complete study: Samples from collaborators originated in the United States, Italy and Spain and spanned both the acute and convalescent phases of COVID-19. The sample metadata nearly always contained a de-identified subject ID, COVID-19 status, age in years and sex. Samples were obtained from the ongoing ImmuneRACE study (first 160 participants) and from 1,254 subjects provided by 6 global collaborators. The repertoires were released in a freely available public database intended as a resource for research on the immune response to SARS-CoV-2. The dataset comprised deeply sampled blood TCRbeta repertoires from subjects exposed to, actively infected with, or recovered from COVID-19. The prospective study material was composed of cDNA or gDNA derived from T cells, B-cell-depleted T cells, or PBMCs. Where HLA class I and class II types were available, the types were taken from metadata supplied by the sample provider, not from assay-based typing. Here is what the overall study found, with its caveats: The amount of clinical and demographic metadata varied by source and participant and was provided uncurated.

About this clone itself: Its cognate antigen has yet to be identified. No base quality information exists; no much larger clone differs at one position.

Participants in the prospective study were enrolled through a virtual design, were aged roughly 18 to 100 years, and lived in about 25 United States geographic areas. Cohort assignment in the prospective study relied on participant-reported clinical history from a screening survey and a study questionnaire. Recovered participants in ImmuneRACE Cohort 3 were defined by two consecutive negative NP/OP PCR tests, clearance by a healthcare professional, or resolution of symptoms. Each participant in the prospective study had whole blood, serum and a nasopharyngeal or oropharyngeal swab collected by mobile phlebotomists. Prospective study participants could optionally give additional blood draws and questionnaires over an approximately 2-month period. Before DNA extraction, blood samples from the prospective study were shipped at room temperature or frozen. V gives up 4 bases and J gives up 5 bases, and the segment between their germline ends measures 11 bases. Its CDR3 holds 13 amino acids, cysteine through phenylalanine. CDR3 DNA is the only sequence kept; it has 39 bases, read in frame from the first base. From a lookup of the germline V gene (reference sequence), CDR1 and CDR2 are LGHDT and YNNKEL.

TCRbeta CDR3 regions were amplified from genomic DNA using the immunoSEQ Assay, a bias-controlled multiplex PCR. Per the source publication's procedure: Nucleated cell counts per sample were estimated from amplification of reference gene primers within the assay. To quantify the absolute abundance of each unique TCRbeta CDR3 rearrangement, sequence reads were collapsed and filtered. Productive Simpson clonality was computed per sample as the square root of Simpson's diversity index over productive rearrangements. As stored in TCRdb, this immuneACCESS dataset retains in-frame rearrangements with V and J assigned. A fraction of the clones does not appear; measured against another copy, unresolved V genes explain less than half of the discrepancy, and the remainder lacks a known reason. V and J calls and clone size are given by that table; D and trimming were obtained from the DNA. The sample table records a few hundred thousand clones; around 90% of these occur just once. Less than 3% of the sample goes to the ten largest clones.

Sequencing was done on a sample of PBMCs or T cells enriched from blood (not recorded which). The receptor was derived from a woman between 50 and 59 years old who had recovered from COVID-19. The chain is encoded by TRBV3-1 (or the pseudogene TRBV3-2) joined to TRBJ1-1; TRBD1 is possibly the D segment (5 matching bases). The DNA reads TGTGCCAGCAGCCTCAGGGTAGGGACTGAAGCTTTCTTT. This codes for CASSLRVGTEAFF.